Listed here are 29 T cell receptor beta chains from one sample, sequenced in a study of HIV-infected patients and healthy controls. Reverse transcription used about 510 ng RNA and constant-region primers for alpha and beta. Alpha and beta chain libraries were made separately by chain-specific third strand synthesis with multiplexing indices. TCRdb called the 5' RACE reads again in MiXCR, with one record for every CDR3 protein. This table has 18,000 or so distinct CDR3 sequences, 7.5% to 10% appearing once. Antiretroviral therapy had run roughly three months, about 14 weeks, before follow-up blood collection. Whole blood was used without fractionation, so all unsorted peripheral T cells were included. The sequencing used blood, collected during antiretroviral therapy. These TCRs come from an adult with HIV infection.

This clonotype was detected ten times or more. V usage is TRBV3-1 and J usage is TRBJ1-1, with unresolved D. V lost 4 bases and J 4 bases, leaving 10 bases between the germline ends. Germline assignment: CDR1 LGHDT and CDR2 YNNKEL (reference sequence). The CDR3 totals 13 residues. The CDR3 DNA follows: TGTGCCAGCAGCCGTGCCCGGGGCACTGAAGCTTTCTTT. It codes for CASSRARGTEAFF. Together with reference TRBV3-1 and TRBJ1-1, the CDR3 gives the full variable domain: DTAVSQTPKYLVTQMGNDKSIKCEQNLGHDTMYWYKQDSKKFLKIMFSYNNKELIINETVPNRFSPKSPDKAHLNLHINSLELGDSAVYFCASSRARGTEAFFGQGTRLTVV.

This clonotype turned up a few times. V is TRBV29-1 and J is TRBJ2-2; D remains ambiguous. This CDR3 comprises 13 residues. Germline V gene sequence: CDR1 SQVTM, CDR2 ANQGSEA. The ends were cut back, 7 bases at V and 7 bases at J, with 16 bases in the middle. The DNA for the CDR3 is TGCAGCGCTCCCACCCCCGTGGGCGGGGAGCTGTTTTTT. Protein sequence: CSAPTPVGGELFF.

This clonotype was seen at least ten times. V usage is TRBV5-1 and J usage is TRBJ2-7; D is possibly TRBD1 (6 bases). The CDR3 contains 13 residues. The V gene lost 4 bases and the J gene lost 2 bases, with 10 bases spanning the gap. Per germline, CDR1 SGHRS and CDR2 YFSETQ. This CDR3 reads CASSRQDTYEQYF. The CDR3 DNA sequence: TGCGCCAGCAGCCGACAGGATACCTACGAGCAGTACTTC.

This clonotype appeared many times. Because the CDR3 is missing its conserved closing phenylalanine or tryptophan, this is likely a read error. The limits of the CDR3 on the DNA are not certain, so only TCRdb's listed CDR3 is given. CDR3 sequence: CSAREGPAGRV. This sequence joins TRBV20-1 and TRBJ1-2. The CDR3 spans 11 residues, counting both ends. Germline CDR1 reads DFQATT; CDR2 reads SNEGSKA (reference sequence).

The chain employs TRBV25-1 and TRBJ2-3; 11 bases fit TRBD2. This CDR3 spans 15 amino acids. Germline CDR1 and CDR2: MGHDK and SYGVNS. V was pared by 4 bases and J by 4 bases, with 4 bases of the junction left unmatched. This CDR3 is CASSAGTSGSDTQYF. The CDR3 nucleotides read TGTGCCAGCAGTGCCGGGACTAGCGGTTCAGATACGCAGTATTTT.

There are many counts of this clonotype. CDR3 DNA sequence: TGCGCCAGCAGCTCCGGGACTAGCGGTTACAATGAGCAGTTCTTC. Translation gives CASSSGTSGYNEQFF. J is TRBJ2-1 and V is TRBV5-1; 11 bases agree with TRBD2. CDR3 size: 15 residues. Germline values: CDR1 SGHRS, CDR2 YFSETQ. Trimming at V came to 3 bases and at J to 4 bases, leaving 3 bases not matched to a gene.

This chain links TRBV5-1 with TRBJ1-5, with 8 bases that match TRBD1. The CDR3 totals 14 residues. V lost 4 bases to trimming and J lost 5 bases; unmatched junction nucleotides: 5. The V gene's germline CDR1 is SGHRS and CDR2 YFSETQ. CDR3 DNA sequence: TGCGCCAGCAGCCCTACAGGGGGGGATCAGCCCCAGCATTTT. Encoded protein: CASSPTGGDQPQHF.

This chain uses TRBV29-1 with TRBJ2-3; no definite D call. This CDR3 has 14 amino acids. Looked up from germline, CDR1 is SQVTM and CDR2 is ANQGSEA. Trimming took 2 bases from V and 4 from J, leaving 13 bases between them. Written as DNA, the CDR3 is TGCAGCGTTGAAAAAGGTTATCCACCAGATACGCAGTATTTT. Protein sequence: CSVEKGYPPDTQYF.

This clonotype appeared a few times. This chain uses TRBV20-1 with TRBJ2-1, with 7 bases matching TRBD1. Germline V gene sequence: CDR1 DFQATT, CDR2 SNEGSKA (reference sequence). This CDR3 region has 13 residues. J lost 2 bases, V lost 5 bases, and 3 bases had no gene match. CDR3 region: CSAYQGAYNEQFF. For the CDR3, the DNA is TGCAGTGCTTACCAGGGGGCCTACAATGAGCAGTTCTTC.

This clonotype occurred many times. This chain connects TRBV28 to TRBJ1-1; 7 bases fit TRBD1. Germline loops: CDR1 MDHEN, CDR2 SYDVKM. Germline trimming cut 4 bases from V and 4 bases from J; bases unmatched to any gene: 9. The CDR3 extends over 15 amino acids. CDR3 nucleotides: TGTGCCAGCAGTTCACCCCAGGGGGATAGCACTGAAGCTTTCTTT. Its translation: CASSSPQGDSTEAFF.

This clonotype has only a few counts. The chain carries TRBV6-1 and TRBJ2-4; TRBD2 might be the D (7 bases). V was pared by 8 bases and J by 8 bases, with 22 bases between. There are 15 residues in the CDR3. The germline CDR1 and CDR2 sequences are MNHNS and SASEGT. The CDR3 spells CASSAGAGSGDIQYF. CDR3 nucleotides: TGTGCCAGCTCCGCGGGGGCGGGCAGCGGTGACATTCAGTACTTC.

This clonotype was picked up many times. CDR3 sequence (DNA): TGTGCCAGCAGCCAAGATTTGGGGGCAGGAAACACCATATATTTT. This codes for CASSQDLGAGNTIYF. The chain has TRBV4-2 and TRBJ1-3; D possibly corresponds to TRBD1 (6 bases). The germline V gene encodes CDR1 LGHNA and CDR2 YNFKEQ. The CDR3 has 15 amino acids. The V and J ends lost 0 bases and 4 bases respectively, with 10 bases between them.

V is TRBV28 and J is TRBJ2-7, with 9 bases aligning to TRBD1. The germline V gene encodes CDR1 MDHEN and CDR2 SYDVKM. The CDR3 sequence is 15 residues long. The J segment lost 3 bases and the V segment lost 2 bases, leaving 5 bases of the junction unmatched. The CDR3 DNA reads TGTGCCAGCAGTTTAAGGGACAGGGCGATCTACGAGCAGTACTTC. Its translation: CASSLRDRAIYEQYF.

This clonotype was picked up many times. This rearrangement joins TRBV6-5 to TRBJ1-1; D is unclear. The CDR3 has 14 residues. Germline V CDR1 and CDR2: MNHEY, SVGAGI. The germline V and J ends were trimmed by 0 bases and 5 bases, with 10 bases remaining between them. DNA of the CDR3: TGTGCCAGCAGTTACTCCAAAGGTCGGACTGAAGCTTTCTTT. Its translation is CASSYSKGRTEAFF.

There are a few counts of this clonotype. The gene calls are TRBV7-9 and TRBJ2-7; TRBD2 is a possible D gene (6 bases). There are 13 residues in the CDR3. V lost 5 bases, J lost 3 bases, and 11 bases lay in between. Germline assignment: CDR1 SEHNR and CDR2 FQNEAQ (reference sequence). In nucleotides, the CDR3 is TGTGCCAGCAGCCCAAGGGACTTCTACGAGCAGTACTTC. It encodes CASSPRDFYEQYF.

Ten or more counts support this clonotype. The chain recombines TRBV15 with TRBJ2-7; no firm D call. Germline CDR1 is LNHNV and CDR2 is YYDKDF (reference sequence). V shed 0 bases and J shed 5 bases, with 23 bases lying between them. The CDR3 has 18 amino acids. DNA of the CDR3: TGTGCCACCAGCAGAGAGATTTCATGGACGGACGCTCGGAACGAGCAGTACTTC. Translated, it gives CATSREISWTDARNEQYF.

This clonotype was detected ten times or more. The rearrangement links TRBV4-1 to TRBJ2-1; D call uncertain. CDR1 is MGHRA and CDR2 is YSYEKL in the germline V gene. V was clipped by 1 base and J by 15 bases, with 16 bases between them. The CDR3 loop spans 13 amino acids. For the CDR3, the DNA is TGCGCCAGCAGCCAAGTGGAACCACCCACGCGGTTCTTC. It codes for CASSQVEPPTRFF.

This clonotype was counted many times. This chain uses TRBV7-2 with TRBJ1-5; 7 bases agree with TRBD1. From germline, CDR1 is SGHTA and CDR2 FQGNSA. Trimming removed 5 bases from V and 3 bases from J; junction bases left unmatched: 4. CDR3 length equals 14 residues. The CDR3 nucleotides read TGTGCCAGCAGCCTGACAGGGATCAATCAGCCCCAGCATTTT. Amino acids: CASSLTGINQPQHF.

This clonotype was seen repeatedly, ten times or more. The chain links TRBV28 to TRBJ1-5; D is possibly TRBD1 (5 bases). This CDR3 contains 15 residues. Deletions cut 7 bases from V and 6 bases from J, with 19 bases between. Germline V lookup: CDR1 MDHEN, CDR2 SYDVKM. The CDR3 DNA follows: TGTGCCAGCACCCCCGGGACCGGGCCCGCTCAGCCCCAGCATTTT. Its translation is CASTPGTGPAQPQHF.

This clonotype was seen many times. This rearrangement joins TRBV4-1 to TRBJ2-7; D unclear. V gave up 0 bases and J gave up 3 bases, with 9 bases separating them. The germline V gene has CDR1 MGHRA and CDR2 YSYEKL. The CDR3 length is 14 residues. CDR3 protein: CASSQDSLDYEQYF. CDR3 in DNA: TGCGCCAGCAGCCAAGATAGCCTTGACTACGAGCAGTACTTC.

This clonotype was seen a handful of times. The chain is built from TRBV19 and TRBJ2-4; D may correspond to TRBD1 or TRBD2 (5 bases each). V was clipped by 1 base and J by 6 bases, with 13 bases between them. Per germline, CDR1 LNHDA and CDR2 SQIVND (reference sequence). CDR3 length: 15 residues. The CDR3 sequence is CASSIVTGLGNIQYF. CDR3 sequence (DNA): TGTGCCAGTAGTATAGTTACGGGGCTCGGAAACATTCAGTACTTC.

This clonotype occurred many times. This sequence joins TRBV14 and TRBJ1-2; D unclear. The V gene's germline CDR1 is SGHDN and CDR2 FVKESK. This CDR3 is built from 13 residues. Trimming left V 1 base short and J 7 bases short, with 10 bases between. CDR3 loop: CASSQAGSRGYTF. The CDR3 DNA reads TGTGCCAGCAGCCAAGCCGGGAGTCGTGGCTACACCTTC.

This clonotype was seen ten or more times. This rearrangement joins TRBV7-9 to TRBJ2-1; 14 bases line up with TRBD2. Germline V lookup: CDR1 SEHNR, CDR2 FQNEAQ (reference sequence). V lost 4 bases and J lost 8; bases outside the gene matches: 10. The CDR3 sequence is 17 residues long. CDR3 sequence (DNA): TGTGCCAGCAGCTCAGGACTAGCGGGAGGTGGTATGGATGAGCAGTTCTTC. Translating it yields CASSSGLAGGGMDEQFF.

This clonotype was observed at least ten times. The chain combines TRBV5-1 with TRBJ2-5; 8 positions agree with TRBD1. In germline, CDR1 is SGHRS, CDR2 YFSETQ. Trimming removed 6 bases from V and 3 bases from J; junction bases left unmatched: 4. The CDR3 is 13 amino acids. The CDR3 bases are TGCGCCAGCAACCCAGGGGGCGAAGAGACCCAGTACTTC. The encoded protein is CASNPGGEETQYF.

Relative to its sample, this clonotype is medium-sized (0.01 to 0.1%). This rearrangement joins TRBV11-1 to TRBJ2-1; 9 bases are a match to TRBD2. This CDR3 region has 14 residues. V lost 5 bases to trimming and J lost 8 bases; unmatched junction nucleotides: 7. Germline V CDR1 and CDR2: SGHAT, FQDESV (reference sequence). As DNA, the CDR3 is TGTGCCAGCAGCGCCGGGACTAGCCCCGATGAGCAGTTCTTC. Amino acids: CASSAGTSPDEQFF.

This clonotype was counted ten times or more. This chain uses TRBV27 with TRBJ2-1; 9 bases align to TRBD2. Germline assignment: CDR1 MNHEY and CDR2 SMNVEV (reference sequence). The CDR3 sequence is 14 residues long. V gave up 7 bases and J gave up 8 bases; unmatched junction bases: 9. The DNA for the CDR3 is TGTGCCAGCACCCTCAAGGGACTAGCCCATGAGCAGTTCTTC. Protein sequence: CASTLKGLAHEQFF.

This clonotype was detected many times. The CDR3 DNA sequence: TGCGCCAGCAGCTACGCCGGGACCCTTGACGGCTACACCTTC. As protein: CASSYAGTLDGYTF. This chain joins TRBV5-1 and TRBJ1-2, with D possibly matching TRBD1 (5 bases). Trimming stripped 3 bases from V and 8 bases from J, with 17 bases between. CDR3 length equals 14 residues. Germline V gene lookup returns CDR1 SGHRS and CDR2 YFSETQ. The full variable domain, with the rest looked up from reference TRBV5-1 and TRBJ1-2, is KAGVTQTPRYLIKTRGQQVTLSCSPISGHRSVSWYQQTPGQGLQFLFEYFSETQRNKGNFPGRFSGRQFSNSRSEMNVSTLELGDSALYLCASSYAGTLDGYTFGSGTRLTVV.

This clonotype showed up many times. CDR3 coding DNA: TGCGCCAGCAGCCCAGACAGGGTCACCTACAATGAGCAGTTCTTC. Protein sequence: CASSPDRVTYNEQFF. The chain carries TRBV5-1 and TRBJ2-1; TRBD1 aligns across 7 bases. Per the germline V gene, CDR1 is SGHRS and CDR2 is YFSETQ. The V and J ends lost 4 bases and 2 bases, in that order; junction bases with no gene match: 6. This CDR3 is 15 amino acids long. Using reference TRBV5-1 and TRBJ2-1 for the parts outside the CDR3, the full variable domain is KAGVTQTPRYLIKTRGQQVTLSCSPISGHRSVSWYQQTPGQGLQFLFEYFSETQRNKGNFPGRFSGRQFSNSRSEMNVSTLELGDSALYLCASSPDRVTYNEQFFGPGTRLTVL.

This clonotype showed up many times. The J gene is TRBJ1-2, the V gene TRBV6-1; perhaps TRBD1 as D (6 bases). The germline gives CDR1 MNHNS, CDR2 SASEGT. Trimming pared 0 bases from V and 3 bases from J, leaving 8 bases between. This CDR3 contains 14 residues. DNA for the CDR3: TGTGCCAGCAGTGAAGCACAGGGAGACTATGGCTACACCTTC. Translated: CASSEAQGDYGYTF.